This is a list of T cell receptor beta chains from one sample in a study of somatic mutations in cytotoxic T cells in rheumatoid arthritis. The assay was immunoSEQ multiplex PCR, and TCRdb's table has in-frame clones only and misses some. The data hold about 11,000 clones, with 74% observed a single time. The sequencing input was CD8+ T cells sorted from blood. These receptors were taken from a man in his sixties or seventies in good health. Each CDR3 is given with its conserved first and last residue. A D gene is named only where the DNA matches it firmly. The size field is filled for only some rows; it gives once, few, many or a size class.

- TRBD2 TRBJ2-1 TRBV7-3 CASSPRPGLAGGWNEQFF TGTGCCAGCAGCCCCCGACCTGGACTAGCGGGAGGATGGAATGAGCAGTTCTTC
few - TRBJ2-1 TRBV5-1 CASSSGDISTYNEQFF TGCGCCAGCAGCTCGGGGGACATTTCAACCTACAATGAGCAGTTCTTC
- TRBD1 TRBJ2-3 TRBV6-5 CASSYGARDSDTQYF TGTGCCAGCAGTTACGGGGCCAGGGACAGTGATACGCAGTATTTT
once - TRBJ1-1 TRBV27 CASSSPFRTEAFF TGTGCCAGCAGTTCCCCTTTTAGGACTGAAGCTTTCTTT
- TRBD1 TRBJ2-7 TRBV30 CAWKGTGVSEQYF TGTGCCTGGAAAGGGACAGGCGTCAGCGAGCAGTACTTC
once TRBD1 TRBJ1-1 TRBV30 CALTYRGTEAFF TGTGCCTTAACCTACAGGGGCACTGAAGCTTTCTTT
- TRBD1 TRBJ2-6 TRBV7-8 CASSPSRGTGTSLGLINVLTF TGTGCCAGCAGCCCCTCGAGGGGGACAGGGACCTCACTAGGGCTCATCAACGTCCTGACTTTC